Detailed here is one T cell receptor beta chain. The CDR3 is made up of 17 amino acids. Germline V gene data show CDR1 as SGHTA and CDR2 as FQGNSA. Trimming removed 1 base from V and 3 bases from J, with 16 bases in between. The PCR employed 60 Vbeta primers together with 13 Jbeta primers. Measured with immunoSEQ multiplex PCR; TCRdb has only the in-frame clones, and not every one. The sample includes 75,000 to 100,000 clones, 6% to 9% seen only once; the top ten take 2.3%. This specimen comes from a study of cytomegalovirus exposure and HLA in healthy donors. The chain carries TRBV7-2 and TRBJ1-5; possibly TRBD1 for D (6 bases). This clonotype originated in a man aged 45-60 years in good health and CMV-seronegative. Sequenced sample: PBMCs. The CDR3 nucleotides are TGTGCCAGCAGCTTAGGTCAGGGGCTTGGATACAATCAGCCCCAGCATTTT. Protein product: CASSLGQGLGYNQPQHF.